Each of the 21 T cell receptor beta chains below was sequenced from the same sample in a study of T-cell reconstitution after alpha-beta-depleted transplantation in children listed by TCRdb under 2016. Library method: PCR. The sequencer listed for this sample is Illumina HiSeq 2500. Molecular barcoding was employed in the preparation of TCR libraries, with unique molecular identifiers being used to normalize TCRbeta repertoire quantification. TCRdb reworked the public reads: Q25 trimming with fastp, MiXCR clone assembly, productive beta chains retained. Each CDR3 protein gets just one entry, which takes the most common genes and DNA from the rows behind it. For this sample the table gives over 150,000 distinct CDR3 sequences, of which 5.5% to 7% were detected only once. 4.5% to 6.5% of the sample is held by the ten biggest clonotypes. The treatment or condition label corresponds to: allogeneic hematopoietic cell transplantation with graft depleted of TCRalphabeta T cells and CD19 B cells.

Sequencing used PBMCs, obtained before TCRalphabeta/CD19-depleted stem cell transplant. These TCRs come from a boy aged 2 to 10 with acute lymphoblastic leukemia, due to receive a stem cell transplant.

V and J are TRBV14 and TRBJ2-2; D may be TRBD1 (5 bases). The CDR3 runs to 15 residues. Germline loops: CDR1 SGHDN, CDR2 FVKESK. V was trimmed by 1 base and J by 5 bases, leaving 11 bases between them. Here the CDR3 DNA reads TGTGCCAGCAGCCAAGCGGCAGGGTTAACCGGGGAGCTGTTTTTT. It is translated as CASSQAAGLTGELFF.

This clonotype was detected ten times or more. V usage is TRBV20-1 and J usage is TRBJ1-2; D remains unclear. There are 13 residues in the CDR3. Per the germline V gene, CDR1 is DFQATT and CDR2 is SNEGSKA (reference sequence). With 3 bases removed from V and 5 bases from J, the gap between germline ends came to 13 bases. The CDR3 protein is CSASAGPFYGYTF. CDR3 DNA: TGCAGTGCTAGCGCAGGCCCCTTTTATGGCTACACCTTC.

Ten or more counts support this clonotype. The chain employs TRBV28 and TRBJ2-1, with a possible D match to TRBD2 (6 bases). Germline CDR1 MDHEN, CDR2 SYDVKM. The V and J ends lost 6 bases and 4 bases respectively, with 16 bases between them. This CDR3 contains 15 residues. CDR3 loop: CASSTPPGVYNEQFF. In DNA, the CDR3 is TGTGCCAGCAGCACCCCGCCGGGAGTTTACAATGAGCAGTTCTTC.

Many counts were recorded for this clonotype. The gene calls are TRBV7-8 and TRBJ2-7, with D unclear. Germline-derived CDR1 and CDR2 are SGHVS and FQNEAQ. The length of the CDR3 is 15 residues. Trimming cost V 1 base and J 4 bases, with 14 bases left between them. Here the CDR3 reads CASSLGQLLIYEQYF. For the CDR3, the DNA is TGTGCCAGCAGCTTAGGGCAGCTCCTTATTTACGAGCAGTACTTC.

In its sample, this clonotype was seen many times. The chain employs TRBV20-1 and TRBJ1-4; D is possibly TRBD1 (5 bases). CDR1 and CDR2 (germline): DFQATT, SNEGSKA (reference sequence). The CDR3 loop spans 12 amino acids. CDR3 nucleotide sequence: TGCAGCACCGGGACGGACACTGAAAAACTGTTTTTT. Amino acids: CSTGTDTEKLFF.

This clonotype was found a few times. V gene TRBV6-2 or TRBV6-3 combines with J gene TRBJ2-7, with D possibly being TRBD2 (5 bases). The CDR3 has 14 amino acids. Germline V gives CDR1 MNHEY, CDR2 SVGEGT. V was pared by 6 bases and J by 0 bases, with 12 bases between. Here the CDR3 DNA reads TGTGCCAGCAGGCCTACTAGGAGCTCCTACGAGCAGTACTTC. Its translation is CASRPTRSSYEQYF.

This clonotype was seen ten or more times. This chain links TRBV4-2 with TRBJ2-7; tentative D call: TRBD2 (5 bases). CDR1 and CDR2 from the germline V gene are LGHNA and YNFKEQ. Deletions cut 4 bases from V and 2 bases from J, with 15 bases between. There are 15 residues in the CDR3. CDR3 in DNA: TGTGCCAGCAGCCTGGGAAGGAGCGGAACCTACGAGCAGTACTTC. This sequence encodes CASSLGRSGTYEQYF.

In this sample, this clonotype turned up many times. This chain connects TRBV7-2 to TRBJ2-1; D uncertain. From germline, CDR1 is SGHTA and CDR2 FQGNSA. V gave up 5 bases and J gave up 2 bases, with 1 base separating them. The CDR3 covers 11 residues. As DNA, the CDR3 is TGTGCCAGCAGCACCTACAATGAGCAGTTCTTC. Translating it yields CASSTYNEQFF.

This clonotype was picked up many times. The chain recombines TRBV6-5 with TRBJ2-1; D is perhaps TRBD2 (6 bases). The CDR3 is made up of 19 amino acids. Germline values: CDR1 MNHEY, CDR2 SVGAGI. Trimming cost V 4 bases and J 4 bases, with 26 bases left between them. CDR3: CASSSIQGQRSGSYNEQFF. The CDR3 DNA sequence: TGTGCCAGCAGTTCAATTCAGGGCCAGCGGAGCGGGTCGTACAATGAGCAGTTCTTC.

The CDR3 here is CASSLIPRGPGARAEAFF. CDR3 DNA: TGTGCCAGCAGCTTGATTCCGCGGGGGCCAGGGGCGCGAGCTGAAGCTTTCTTT. The J gene is TRBJ1-1, the V gene TRBV5-5, with D possibly being TRBD1 (6 bases). Deletions cut 1 base from V and 6 bases from J, with 25 bases between. CDR1 is SGHKS and CDR2 is YYEKEE in the germline V gene (reference sequence). There are 18 residues in the CDR3. Complete variable domain (other parts from reference TRBV5-5 and TRBJ1-1): DAGVTQSPTHLIKTRGQQVTLRCSPISGHKSVSWYQQVLGQGPQFIFQYYEKEERGRGNFPDRFSARQFPNYSSELNVNALLLGDSALYLCASSLIPRGPGARAEAFFGQGTRLTVV.

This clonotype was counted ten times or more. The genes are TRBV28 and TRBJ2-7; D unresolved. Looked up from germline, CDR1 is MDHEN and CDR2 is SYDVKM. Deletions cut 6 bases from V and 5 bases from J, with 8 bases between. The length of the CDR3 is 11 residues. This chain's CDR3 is CASRDSNEQYF. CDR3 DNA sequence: TGTGCCAGCAGAGATTCGAACGAGCAGTACTTC.

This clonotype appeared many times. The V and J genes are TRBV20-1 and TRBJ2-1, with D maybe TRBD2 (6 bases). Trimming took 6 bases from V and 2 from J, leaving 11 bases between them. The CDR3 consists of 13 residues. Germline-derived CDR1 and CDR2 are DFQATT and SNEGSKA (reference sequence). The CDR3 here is CSAPAGTYNEQFF. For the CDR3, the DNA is TGCAGTGCACCCGCGGGGACCTACAATGAGCAGTTCTTC.

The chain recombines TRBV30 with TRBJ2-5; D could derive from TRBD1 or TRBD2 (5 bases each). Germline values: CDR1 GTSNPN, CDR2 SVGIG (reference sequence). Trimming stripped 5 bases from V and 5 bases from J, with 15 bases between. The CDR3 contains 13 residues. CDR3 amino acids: CAWSLGDRETQYF. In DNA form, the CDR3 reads TGTGCCTGGTCCTTAGGGGACCGGGAGACCCAGTACTTC.

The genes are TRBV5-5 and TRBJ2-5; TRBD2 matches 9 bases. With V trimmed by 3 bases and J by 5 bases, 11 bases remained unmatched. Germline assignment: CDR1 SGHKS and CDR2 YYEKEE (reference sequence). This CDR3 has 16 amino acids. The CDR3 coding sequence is TGTGCCAGCAGCTATGGGACTAGCCCTGGTGAGGAGACCCAGTACTTC. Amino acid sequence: CASSYGTSPGEETQYF.

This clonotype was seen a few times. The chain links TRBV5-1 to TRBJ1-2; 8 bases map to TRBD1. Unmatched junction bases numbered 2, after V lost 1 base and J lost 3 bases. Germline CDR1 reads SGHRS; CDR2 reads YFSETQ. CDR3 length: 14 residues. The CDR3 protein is CASSLSQGDYGYTF. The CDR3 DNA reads TGCGCCAGCAGCTTGTCACAGGGGGACTATGGCTACACCTTC.

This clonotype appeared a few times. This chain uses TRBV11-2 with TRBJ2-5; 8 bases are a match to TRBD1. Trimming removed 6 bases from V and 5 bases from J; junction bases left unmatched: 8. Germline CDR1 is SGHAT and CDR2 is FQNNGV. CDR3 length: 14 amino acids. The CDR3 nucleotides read TGTGCCAGCAGTTTTCAGGGGGCGTGGGAGACCCAGTACTTC. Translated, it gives CASSFQGAWETQYF.

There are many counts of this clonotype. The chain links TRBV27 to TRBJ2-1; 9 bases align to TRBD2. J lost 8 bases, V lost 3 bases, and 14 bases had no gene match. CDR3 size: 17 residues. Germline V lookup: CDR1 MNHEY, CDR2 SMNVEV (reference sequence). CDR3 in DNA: TGTGCCAGCAGTTTCCACGGCCAGCGGGGGGCTCTGGATGAGCAGTTCTTC. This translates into CASSFHGQRGALDEQFF.

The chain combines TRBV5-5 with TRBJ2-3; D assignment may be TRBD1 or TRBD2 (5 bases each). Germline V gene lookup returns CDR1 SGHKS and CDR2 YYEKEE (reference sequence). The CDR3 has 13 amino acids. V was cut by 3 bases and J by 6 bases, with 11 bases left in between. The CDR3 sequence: CASSWDGTDTQYF. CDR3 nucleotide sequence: TGTGCCAGCAGCTGGGACGGGACGGATACGCAGTATTTT.

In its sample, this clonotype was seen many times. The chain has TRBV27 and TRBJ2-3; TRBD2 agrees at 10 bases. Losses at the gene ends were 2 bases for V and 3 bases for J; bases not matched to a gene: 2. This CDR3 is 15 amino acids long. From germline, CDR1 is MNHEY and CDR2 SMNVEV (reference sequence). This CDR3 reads CASSLGTSETDTQYF. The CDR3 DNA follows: TGTGCCAGCAGTTTAGGGACTAGCGAGACAGATACGCAGTATTTT.

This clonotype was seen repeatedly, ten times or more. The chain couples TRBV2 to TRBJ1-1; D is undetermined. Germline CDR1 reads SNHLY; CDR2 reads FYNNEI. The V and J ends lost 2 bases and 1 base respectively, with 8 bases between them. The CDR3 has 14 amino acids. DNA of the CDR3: TGTGCCAGCAGTGAACGAGGGAGGAACACTGAAGCTTTCTTT. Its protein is CASSERGRNTEAFF. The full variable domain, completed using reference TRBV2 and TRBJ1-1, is EPEVTQTPSHQVTQMGQEVILRCVPISNHLYFYWYRQILGQKVEFLVSFYNNEISEKSEIFDDQFSVERPDGSNFTLKIRSTKLEDSAMYFCASSERGRNTEAFFGQGTRLTVV.

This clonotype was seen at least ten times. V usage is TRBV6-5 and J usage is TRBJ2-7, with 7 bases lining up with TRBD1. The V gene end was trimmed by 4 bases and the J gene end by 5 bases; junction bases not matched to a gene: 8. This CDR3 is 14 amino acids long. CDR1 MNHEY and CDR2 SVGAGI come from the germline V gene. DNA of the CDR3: TGTGCCAGCAGTTCCTACAGGGGCAGCAACGAGCAGTACTTC. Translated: CASSSYRGSNEQYF.